Below, one TCR beta chain is given with its context. The antigen is undetermined. These data are taken from a study of neoadjuvant anti-PD-1 for oral cavity cancer. Notes on the study in general: TCR analyses covered only a few patients per response group.

PBMC libraries mostly used around 460 ng of input genomic DNA, with six replicates per sample. TCRdb's table, derived via immunoSEQ multiplex PCR, lists solely in-frame clones and lacks some. Altogether around 70,000 clones are present, 80% to 90% being singletons, with the ten largest covering approximately 3%. Time point of the sample: after neoadjuvant nivolumab, at surgical resection. Patients were newly diagnosed with stage II-IVA oral cavity squamous cell carcinoma without prior systemic or radiation treatment. Patients had HPV-negative, locally advanced oral cavity squamous cell carcinoma. The germline CDR1 and CDR2 sequences are LNHDA and SQIVND (reference sequence). The V end lost 4 bases, the J end lost 6 bases, and 5 bases lay between the germline ends. The CDR3 runs 11 residues.

This clonotype was sampled from a person between 40 and 80 years old with oral cavity squamous cell carcinoma. Source: PBMCs, taken after nivolumab (anti-PD-1) treatment. V usage is TRBV19 and J usage is TRBJ2-3; D is undetermined. This CDR3 is CASSTGDTQYF. DNA for the CDR3: TGTGCCAGTAGTACCGGGGATACGCAGTATTTT.